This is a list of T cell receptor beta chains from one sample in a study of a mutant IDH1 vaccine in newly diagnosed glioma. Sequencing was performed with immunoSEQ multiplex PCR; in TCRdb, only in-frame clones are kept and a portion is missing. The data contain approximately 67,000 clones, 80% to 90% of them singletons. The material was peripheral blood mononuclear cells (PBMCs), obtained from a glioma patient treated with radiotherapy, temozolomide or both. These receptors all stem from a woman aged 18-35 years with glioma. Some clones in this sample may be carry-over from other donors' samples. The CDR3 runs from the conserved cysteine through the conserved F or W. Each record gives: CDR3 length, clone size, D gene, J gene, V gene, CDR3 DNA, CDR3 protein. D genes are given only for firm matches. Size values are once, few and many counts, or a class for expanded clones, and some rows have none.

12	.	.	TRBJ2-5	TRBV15	TGTGCCACCAGCAGAGACTGGGAGACCCAGTACTTC	CATSRDWETQYF
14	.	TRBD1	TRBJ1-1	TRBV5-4	TGTGCCAGCAGCTTGGGACAGGGGGGTCCAGGAGCTTTCTTT	CASSLGQGGPGAFF
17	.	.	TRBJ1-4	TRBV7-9	TGTGCCAGCAGCTTCTCCCCTATTGGGGGTGATAATGAAAAACTGTTTTTT	CASSFSPIGGDNEKLFF
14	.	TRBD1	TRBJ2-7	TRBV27	TGTGCCAGCAGTCCAGTAGGACAGGTGAGGGAGCAGTACTTC	CASSPVGQVREQYF
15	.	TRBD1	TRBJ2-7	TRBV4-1	TGCGCCAGCAGCCCTCCGGGACAGGGGGGCTACGAGCAGTACTTC	CASSPPGQGGYEQYF
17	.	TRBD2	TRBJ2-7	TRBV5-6	TGTGCCAGCAGCCCCAGCGGGGGGGCATCCCTTTCCTACGAGCAGTACTTC	CASSPSGGASLSYEQYF
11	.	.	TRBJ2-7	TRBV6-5	TGTGCCAGCAGTTATAAAGACGAGCAGTACTTC	CASSYKDEQYF
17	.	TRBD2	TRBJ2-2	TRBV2	TGTGCCAGCAGTGAAATAACTGGACTAGCGGGAGGGGGGGAGCTGTTTTTT	CASSEITGLAGGGELFF
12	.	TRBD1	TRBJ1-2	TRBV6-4	TGTGCCAGCAGTGCCGGGACAGAAGGCTACACCTTC	CASSAGTEGYTF
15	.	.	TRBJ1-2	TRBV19	TGTGCCAGTAGTATAGCGGACACCCGGGGAAATGGCTACACCTTC	CASSIADTRGNGYTF
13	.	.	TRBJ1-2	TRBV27	TGTGCCAGCAGCCTTCGGTCGGACTATGGCTACACCTTC	CASSLRSDYGYTF
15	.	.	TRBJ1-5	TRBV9	TGTGCCAGCAGCGTAGATGGGGAATCCCGTCAGCCCCAGCATTTT	CASSVDGESRQPQHF
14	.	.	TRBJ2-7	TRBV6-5	TGTGCCAGCAGTTACGGAGGGGCAGGGGACGAGCAGTACTTC	CASSYGGAGDEQYF
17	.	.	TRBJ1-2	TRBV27	TGTGCCAGCAGTTTATCGCCCTCGGGGGAGCCTAACTATGGCTACACCTTC	CASSLSPSGEPNYGYTF
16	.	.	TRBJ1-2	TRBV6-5	TGTGCCAGCAGTTCTCAAACTAGTACACCTAACTATGGCTACACCTTC	CASSSQTSTPNYGYTF
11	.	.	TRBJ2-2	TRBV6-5	TGTGCCAGCAGCCGGACCGGGGAGCTGTTTTTT	CASSRTGELFF
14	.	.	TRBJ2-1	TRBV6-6	TGTGCCAGCAGTTACGCGGACTCCTACAATGAGCAGTTCTTC	CASSYADSYNEQFF
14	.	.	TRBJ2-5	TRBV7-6	TGTGCCAGCAGCTTAGGAGGGAGACAAGAGACCCAGTACTTC	CASSLGGRQETQYF
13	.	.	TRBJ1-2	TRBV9	TGTGCCAGCACCCACGACAGTTACTATGGCTACACCTTC	CASTHDSYYGYTF
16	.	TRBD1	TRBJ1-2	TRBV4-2	TGTGCCAGCAGCCTTGACAGGGAACTTGCTAACTATGGCTACACCTTC	CASSLDRELANYGYTF
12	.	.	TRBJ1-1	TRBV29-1	TGCAGCGTTGTGGCCAGTAACACTGAAGCTTTCTTT	CSVVASNTEAFF
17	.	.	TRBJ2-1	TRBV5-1	TGCGCCAGCAGCTTGGGGGGTAGCGGCGGTTCCTACAATGAGCAGTTCTTC	CASSLGGSGGSYNEQFF
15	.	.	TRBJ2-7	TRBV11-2	TGTGCCAGCAGCCCCCGACCTGGCGGGGAATCCGAGCAGTACTTC	CASSPRPGGESEQYF
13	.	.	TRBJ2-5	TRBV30	TGTGCCTGGGGAGGGGATAGCGCAGAGACCCAGTACTTC	CAWGGDSAETQYF
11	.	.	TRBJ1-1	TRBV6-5	TGTGCCAGCAGTTATGGCACTGAAGCTTTCTTT	CASSYGTEAFF
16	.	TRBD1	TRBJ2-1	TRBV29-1	TGCAGCGTTGAAAGGGGCCGGACAGGGGCCTACAATGAGCAGTTCTTC	CSVERGRTGAYNEQFF
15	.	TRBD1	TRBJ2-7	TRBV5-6	TGTGCCAGCAGCTTGGCCGGGACAGGGGTGAGGGAGCAGTACTTC	CASSLAGTGVREQYF
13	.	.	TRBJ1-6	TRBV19	TGTGCCAGTAGTATCATTCCTAATTCACCCCTCCACTTT	CASSIIPNSPLHF
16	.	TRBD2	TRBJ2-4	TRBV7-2	TGTGCCAGCAGCCACAGTCCTAGCGGGGGGAAAAACATTCAGTACTTC	CASSHSPSGGKNIQYF
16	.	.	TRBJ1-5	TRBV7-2	TGTGCCAGCAGCCCCACCGGAGGCTATAGCAATCAGCCCCAGCATTTT	CASSPTGGYSNQPQHF
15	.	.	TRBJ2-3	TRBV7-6	TGTGCCAGCAGCTTAGAAGCCAGGGGAACAGATACGCAGTATTTT	CASSLEARGTDTQYF
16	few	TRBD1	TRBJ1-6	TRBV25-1	TGTGCCAGCAGTCTAGGGACAGGGGGACCTAATTCACCCCTCCACTTT	CASSLGTGGPNSPLHF
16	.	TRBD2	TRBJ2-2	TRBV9	TGTGCCAGCAGCGGATGGACTAGCGGGGCCACCGGGGAGCTGTTTTTT	CASSGWTSGATGELFF
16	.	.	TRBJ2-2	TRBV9	TGTGCCAGCAGCGTAGTGGTGGGGGGGCTCGCCGGGGAGCTGTTTTTT	CASSVVVGGLAGELFF
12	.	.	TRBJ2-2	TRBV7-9	TGTGCCACCTTACAGGACACCGGGGAGCTGTTTTTT	CATLQDTGELFF
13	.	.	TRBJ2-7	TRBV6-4	TGTGCCAGCAGTGACGGGCCAGGCTACGAGCAGTACTTC	CASSDGPGYEQYF
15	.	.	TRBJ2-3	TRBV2	TGTGCCAGCAGTGAACGGCAGATACTTTCAGATACGCAGTATTTT	CASSERQILSDTQYF
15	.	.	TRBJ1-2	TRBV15	TGTGCCACCAGCAGAACAAAGGTTGCTTACTATGGCTACACCTTC	CATSRTKVAYYGYTF
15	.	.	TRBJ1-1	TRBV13	TGTGCCAGCAGCTTCCGAGGGAGCGGGAACACTGAAGCTTTCTTT	CASSFRGSGNTEAFF
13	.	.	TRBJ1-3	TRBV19	TGTGCCAGTGCTTCCGGGCCTGGAAACACCATATATTTT	CASASGPGNTIYF
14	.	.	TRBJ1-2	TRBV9	TGTGCCAGCAGCCCTGACAGGTACTTCTATGGCTACACCTTC	CASSPDRYFYGYTF
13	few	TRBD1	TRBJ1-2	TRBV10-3	TGTGCCATCAACTCCGGGACAGGGTTTGGCTACACCTTC	CAINSGTGFGYTF
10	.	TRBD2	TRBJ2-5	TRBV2	TGTGCCAGCGGCGGGGGGACCCAGTACTTC	CASGGGTQYF
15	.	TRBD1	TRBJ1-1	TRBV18	TGTGCCAGCTCACGCATGACAGGGGTGAACACTGAAGCTTTCTTT	CASSRMTGVNTEAFF
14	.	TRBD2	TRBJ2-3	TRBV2	TGTGCATCCCCTGGGGGGGGTTCGGCAGATACGCAGTATTTT	CASPGGGSADTQYF
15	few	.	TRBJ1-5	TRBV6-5	TGTGCCAGCAGTACCGCCAGGGGCAGGGATCAGCCCCAGCATTTT	CASSTARGRDQPQHF
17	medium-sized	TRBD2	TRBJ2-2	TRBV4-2	TGTGCCAGCAGCCAAGATCCGACTAGCGGGAACACCGGGGAGCTGTTTTTT	CASSQDPTSGNTGELFF
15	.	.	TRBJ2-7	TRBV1	TGCACCAGCAGCCCCTCTGCGGGGGGCCGCTACGAGCAGTACTTC	CTSSPSAGGRYEQYF
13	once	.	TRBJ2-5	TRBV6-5	TGTGCCAGCATACCGGTTGGACGGGAGACCCAGTACTTC	CASIPVGRETQYF
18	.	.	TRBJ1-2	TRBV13	TGTGCCAGCAGCTTGGGGGCAGATACCTTACAAGCTAACTATGGCTACACCTTC	CASSLGADTLQANYGYTF
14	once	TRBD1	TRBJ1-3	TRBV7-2	TGTGCCAGCAGCTCGGGACAGGGTATGGGCACCATATATTTT	CASSSGQGMGTIYF
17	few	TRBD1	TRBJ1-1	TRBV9	TGTGCCAGCAGCGTAGCGGGACAGGGGGCTGTGGGCACTGAAGCTTTCTTT	CASSVAGQGAVGTEAFF
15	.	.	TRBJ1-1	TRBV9	TGTGCCAGCAGCGCAATAGGCGTTTCGAACACTGAAGCTTTCTTT	CASSAIGVSNTEAFF
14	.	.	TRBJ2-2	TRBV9	TGTGCCAGCAGCCGGGACTCGCAAGCGGGGGAGCTGTTTTTT	CASSRDSQAGELFF